These 27 T cell receptor beta chains came from one sample sequenced in a study of cytomegalovirus exposure and HLA in healthy donors. In the PCR, 60 Vbeta and 13 Jbeta primers were used. Some clones are missing from TCRdb's copy, which holds only in-frame ones; the method was immunoSEQ multiplex PCR. This table has nearly 110,000 clones, 80% to 90% appearing once. Sequenced sample: PBMCs. These TCRs come from a man aged 50-59 years in good health and CMV-seronegative.

V and J are TRBV7-8 and TRBJ1-2; 7 bases are a match to TRBD1. V trimming: 5 bases; J trimming: 11 bases; junction bases outside the gene matches: 5. Germline V gene lookup returns CDR1 SGHVS and CDR2 FQNEAQ. CDR3 length: 11 residues. CDR3 in amino acids: CASSPDRAYTF. The CDR3 DNA is TGTGCCAGCAGCCCCGACAGGGCATACACCTTC.

This chain uses TRBV19 with TRBJ1-2; TRBD1 might be the D (5 bases). Trimming took 10 bases from V and 2 from J, leaving 23 bases between them. This CDR3 contains 16 residues. Per the germline V gene, CDR1 is LNHDA and CDR2 is SQIVND (reference sequence). The CDR3 DNA reads as TGTGCCACGCAGACCCAGGGAAGGATAAGCAACTATGGCTACACCTTC. Its translation is CATQTQGRISNYGYTF.

The V gene is TRBV7-2, the J gene TRBJ2-7; TRBD2 matches 7 bases. The CDR3 spans 15 residues. The V gene end was trimmed by 6 bases and the J gene end by 2 bases; junction bases not matched to a gene: 10. Germline CDR1 SGHTA, CDR2 FQGNSA. CDR3 in DNA: TGTGCCAGCAGTACAAACGTGGGGGGGGCCTACGAGCAGTACTTC. Its protein is CASSTNVGGAYEQYF.

The chain employs TRBV6-5 and TRBJ1-2; D might be TRBD1 (5 bases). Germline loops: CDR1 MNHEY, CDR2 SVGAGI. The V end lost 10 bases, the J end lost 4 bases, and 19 bases lay between the germline ends. CDR3 length: 14 amino acids. CDR3 DNA: TGTGCCACACGACCCAGGGTGGGCGCCTATGGCTACACCTTC. Its translation is CATRPRVGAYGYTF.

The chain's CDR3 is CASSLGLVNTGELFF. The DNA for the CDR3 is TGCGCCAGCAGCCTGGGACTAGTGAACACCGGGGAGCTGTTTTTT. The chain links TRBV4-1 to TRBJ2-2, with TRBD2 matching over 8 bases. The V gene end was trimmed by 4 bases and the J gene end by 1 base; junction bases not matched to a gene: 2. CDR3 length: 15 amino acids. The V gene's germline CDR1 is MGHRA and CDR2 YSYEKL.

This CDR3 is CASIPGGGGQTGELFF. The CDR3, as DNA: TGTGCCAGCATCCCGGGTGGGGGGGGCCAAACCGGGGAGCTGTTTTTT. This chain connects TRBV19 to TRBJ2-2; tentative D call: TRBD2 (7 bases). Trimming removed 9 bases at V and 5 bases at J, with 22 bases between. Germline assignment: CDR1 LNHDA and CDR2 SQIVND (reference sequence). CDR3 length: 16 amino acids.

This clone was observed a few times. J is TRBJ2-7 and V is TRBV29-1; a weak D match, TRBD1 (6 bases). Germline assignment: CDR1 SQVTM and CDR2 ANQGSEA. V was shortened by 5 bases and J by 4 bases, with 15 bases between the two germline ends. This CDR3 has 13 residues. CDR3: CSVTRQAAYEQYF. The CDR3 DNA follows: TGCAGCGTTACCCGACAGGCGGCTTACGAGCAGTACTTC.

V usage is TRBV7-2 and J usage is TRBJ1-5, with 10 bases aligning to TRBD1. CDR3 length equals 15 residues. Germline CDR1 reads SGHTA; CDR2 reads FQGNSA. Losses at the gene ends were 1 base for V and 6 bases for J; bases not matched to a gene: 3. CDR3 coding DNA: TGTGCCAGCAGCTTAGAGTGGACAGGGGGTCAGCCCCAGCATTTT. Translation gives CASSLEWTGGQPQHF.

This clone was found a few times. The rearrangement links TRBV29-1 to TRBJ2-5, with TRBD1 as a possible D gene (6 bases). V lost 6 bases and J lost 5, with 13 bases in between. CDR3 length: 12 residues. Looked up from germline, CDR1 is SQVTM and CDR2 is ANQGSEA. CDR3 amino acids: CSVEQGQETQYF. The CDR3 nucleotides read TGCAGCGTCGAACAGGGTCAGGAGACCCAGTACTTC.

V is TRBV11-3 and J is TRBJ2-3, with a weak D call TRBD1 (6 bases). The CDR3 length is 16 residues. The germline CDR1 and CDR2 sequences are SGHNT and YENEEA. V dropped 2 bases and J dropped 4 bases, with 16 bases sitting between them. The CDR3 reads CASSLFVGAVADTQYF. The CDR3 bases are TGTGCCAGCAGCTTATTCGTGGGGGCAGTCGCAGATACGCAGTATTTT.

The gene calls are TRBV5-1 and TRBJ1-3, with D maybe TRBD1 (5 bases). With 3 bases removed from V and 4 bases from J, the gap between germline ends came to 8 bases. Germline V gene lookup returns CDR1 SGHRS and CDR2 YFSETQ. The CDR3 spans 13 residues. The CDR3 DNA sequence: TGCGCCAGCAGCTATTCAGGGGGAAACACCATATATTTT. This encodes CASSYSGGNTIYF.

This clone was seen more than once but under ten times. The CDR3 nucleotides are TGTGCCAGCTCACCCCAGCGGGGGTACACAGATACGCAGTATTTT. This encodes CASSPQRGYTDTQYF. The genes are TRBV2 and TRBJ2-3; 8 bases match TRBD2. V was clipped by 8 bases and J by 2 bases; unmatched bases: 9. Germline lookup yields CDR1 SNHLY and CDR2 FYNNEI. CDR3 length equals 15 residues.

This chain links TRBV6-1 with TRBJ2-7; TRBD2 is a possible D gene (6 bases). Trimming cost V 8 bases and J 6 bases, with 14 bases left between them. In germline, CDR1 is MNHNS, CDR2 SASEGT. CDR3 length equals 12 residues. The CDR3 DNA sequence: TGTGCCAGCTCTAGAGGCGGGGCCGAGCAGTACGTC. It is translated as CASSRGGAEQYV.

About this clone: Other DNA sequences of this sample code for an identical CDR3. J is TRBJ2-2 and V is TRBV4-1, with 8 positions matching TRBD2. This CDR3 is 17 amino acids long. Germline V gene data show CDR1 as MGHRA and CDR2 as YSYEKL. The trim removed 4 bases at V and 0 bases at J, leaving 7 bases unmatched. The chain's CDR3 is CASSPWRGASNTGELFF. The CDR3 DNA is TGCGCCAGCAGCCCCTGGCGGGGGGCCTCGAACACCGGGGAGCTGTTTTTT.

This clone showed up just a few times. This chain connects TRBV5-4 to TRBJ2-1, with TRBD2 as a possible D gene (5 bases). The CDR3 covers 15 residues. Per the germline V gene, CDR1 is SGHNT and CDR2 is YYREEE (reference sequence). V was pared by 4 bases and J by 7 bases, with 18 bases between. CDR3 amino acids: CASSAGRGGGNEQFF. CDR3 nucleotide sequence: TGTGCCAGCAGCGCTGGACGGGGTGGTGGTAATGAGCAGTTCTTC. Full variable domain (outside the CDR3, taken from reference TRBV5-4 and TRBJ2-1): ETGVTQSPTHLIKTRGQQVTLRCSSQSGHNTVSWYQQALGQGPQFIFQYYREEENGRGNFPPRFSGLQFPNYSSELNVNALELDDSALYLCASSAGRGGGNEQFFGPGTRLTVL.

The genes are TRBV30 and TRBJ2-2; D may be TRBD1 (5 bases). Looked up from germline, CDR1 is GTSNPN and CDR2 is SVGIG (reference sequence). The CDR3 is made up of 16 amino acids. The V end lost 6 bases, the J end lost 3 bases, and 20 bases lay between the germline ends. As DNA, the CDR3 is TGTGCCTGCCCTTCCCTTGTGACAGTTTACACCGGGGAGCTGTTTTTT. This translates into CACPSLVTVYTGELFF.

The chain employs TRBV6-6 and TRBJ2-6; D is uncertain. Trimming took off 6 bases at V and 0 bases at J, with 6 bases between the two ends. The CDR3 runs 14 residues. CDR1 MNHNY and CDR2 SVGAGI come from the germline V gene (reference sequence). CDR3 coding DNA: TGTGCCAGCAGCTCGAGCTCTGGGGCCAACGTCCTGACTTTC. It specifies CASSSSSGANVLTF.

The V gene is TRBV5-4, the J gene TRBJ1-6; D not resolved. V was clipped by 0 bases and J by 3 bases, with 10 bases between them. Germline V CDR1 and CDR2: SGHNT, YYREEE (reference sequence). The CDR3 totals 16 residues. CDR3 coding DNA: TGTGCCAGCAGCTTGGTGGCGGGTAACTATAATTCACCCCTCCACTTT. Amino acid sequence: CASSLVAGNYNSPLHF.

V gene TRBV28 combines with J gene TRBJ2-2; TRBD1 aligns across 9 bases. The CDR3 contains 15 residues. Germline lookup yields CDR1 MDHEN and CDR2 SYDVKM. V gave up 6 bases and J gave up 10 bases; unmatched junction bases: 12. This CDR3 is CASSPRDRVFVELFF. The CDR3 nucleotides are TGTGCCAGCAGCCCCCGGGACAGGGTCTTCGTGGAGCTGTTTTTT.

V and J are TRBV19 and TRBJ1-5; D is possibly TRBD1 (6 bases). This CDR3 is 14 amino acids long. Germline CDR1 is LNHDA and CDR2 is SQIVND (reference sequence). Trimming took 5 bases from V and 0 from J, leaving 8 bases between them. CDR3 coding DNA: TGTGCCAGTAGTGGGACACTTAGCAATCAGCCCCAGCATTTT. Its protein is CASSGTLSNQPQHF.

This sequence joins TRBV7-8 and TRBJ2-7, with D hard to call. Germline CDR1 is SGHVS and CDR2 is FQNEAQ. V lost 2 bases to trimming and J lost 5 bases, with 10 bases between them. This CDR3 has 13 residues. For the CDR3, the DNA is TGTGCCAGCAGCTTACGCGGCGCCGACGAGCAGTACGTC. Translation gives CASSLRGADEQYV.

The rearrangement joins TRBV6-6 to TRBJ2-6; D call uncertain. This CDR3 is built from 16 residues. Trimming took 6 bases from V and 0 from J, leaving 12 bases between them. Germline V lookup: CDR1 MNHNY, CDR2 SVGAGI (reference sequence). CDR3 in amino acids: CASSLFRGSGANVLTF. The CDR3 DNA reads TGTGCCAGCAGCTTATTTCGCGGCTCTGGGGCCAACGTCCTGACTTTC.

CDR3 sequence reads: CASSKGGDQPQHF. CDR3 nucleotide sequence: TGTGCCAGCAGCAAGGGGGGGGATCAGCCCCAGCATTTT. The J gene is TRBJ1-5, the V gene TRBV21-1. TRBV21-1 is a pseudogene segment. This CDR3 is built from 13 residues.

The CDR3 region is CASSGGLAGVSLQYF. DNA for the CDR3: TGCGCCAGCAGCGGGGGACTAGCGGGGGTGAGTCTTCAGTACTTC. V usage is TRBV5-1 and J usage is TRBJ2-4; 14 bases match TRBD2. After removal of 4 bases from V and 11 bases from J, the junction contained 8 bases not matched to a gene. Germline CDR1 reads SGHRS; CDR2 reads YFSETQ. The CDR3 extends over 15 amino acids.

This chain links TRBV6-1 with TRBJ1-1; 7 positions agree with TRBD1. Trimming cost V 5 bases and J 7 bases; bases outside gene matches: 4. CDR1 MNHNS and CDR2 SASEGT come from the germline V gene. The CDR3 spans 12 residues. The DNA for the CDR3 is TGTGCCAGCAGTCCCCGGGACAGTGAAGCTTTCTTT. This translates into CASSPRDSEAFF.

J is TRBJ2-1 and V is TRBV6-6; 8 bases fit TRBD1. The germline V gene has CDR1 MNHNY and CDR2 SVGAGI (reference sequence). V lost 4 bases, J lost 6 bases, and 5 bases stayed unmatched. The CDR3 is 14 residues long. In DNA, the CDR3 is TGTGCCAGCAGTTTCCTACAGGGGGGCAATGAGCAGTTCTTC. Encoded protein: CASSFLQGGNEQFF.

The V gene is TRBV10-3, the J gene TRBJ2-7; 10 bases line up with TRBD2. From germline, CDR1 is ENHRY and CDR2 SYGVKD. Trimming at V came to 0 bases and at J to 4 bases, leaving 3 bases not matched to a gene. The CDR3 loop spans 15 amino acids. The DNA of the CDR3 is TGTGCCATCAGTGAGTCAAGTAGCGGGGGGTACGAGCAGTACTTC. Residues: CAISESSSGGYEQYF.